This T cell receptor beta chain emerged from a study of a mutant IDH1 vaccine in newly diagnosed glioma. Overall study: Vaccines were begun 4-6 weeks after radiotherapy alone, or with temozolomide cycles.

Sequencing used immunoSEQ multiplex PCR; TCRdb keeps in-frame clones, though not all of them. The table records under 30,000 clones, 65% to 85% of them present only once. Time point noted: week 5, during vaccination. One vaccine dose held 300 ug of mutant IDH1 20-mer peptide and came with topical imiquimod. V gave up 0 bases and J gave up 2 bases; unmatched junction bases: 5. Germline-derived CDR1 and CDR2 are SGHKS and YYEKEE (reference sequence). The CDR3 spans 16 residues. This clone showed up just once. Its antigen is as yet unknown. The receptor's source is a man aged 35-49 years with glioma. The chain employs TRBV5-5 and TRBJ2-1, with TRBD2 identical over 7 bases. Specimen: PBMCs, collected from a glioma patient whose treatment included an IDH1 peptide vaccine. The CDR3 protein is CASSLAASGTYNEQFF. The CDR3 coding sequence is TGTGCCAGCAGCTTGGCTGCTAGCGGAACCTACAATGAGCAGTTCTTC. The variable domain in full, completed from reference TRBV5-5 and TRBJ2-1, reads DAGVTQSPTHLIKTRGQQVTLRCSPISGHKSVSWYQQVLGQGPQFIFQYYEKEERGRGNFPDRFSARQFPNYSSELNVNALLLGDSALYLCASSLAASGTYNEQFFGPGTRLTVL.